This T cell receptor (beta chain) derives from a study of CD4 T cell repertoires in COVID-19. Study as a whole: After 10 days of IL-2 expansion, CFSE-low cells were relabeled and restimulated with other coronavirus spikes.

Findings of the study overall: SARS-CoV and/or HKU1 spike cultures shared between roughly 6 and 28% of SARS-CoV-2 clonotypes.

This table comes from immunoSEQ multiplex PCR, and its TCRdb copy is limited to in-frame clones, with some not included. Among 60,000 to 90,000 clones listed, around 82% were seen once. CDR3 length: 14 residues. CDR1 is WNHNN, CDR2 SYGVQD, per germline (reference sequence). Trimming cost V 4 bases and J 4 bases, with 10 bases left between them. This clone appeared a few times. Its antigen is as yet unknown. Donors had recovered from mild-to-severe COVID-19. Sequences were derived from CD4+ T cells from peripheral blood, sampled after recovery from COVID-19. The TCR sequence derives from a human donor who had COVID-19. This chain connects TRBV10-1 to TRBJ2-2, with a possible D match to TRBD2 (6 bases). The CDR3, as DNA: TGCGCCAGCAGTGTGGCGGGAACCACCGGGGAGCTGTTTTTT. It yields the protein CASSVAGTTGELFF.